This TCR beta chain was captured in a study of blood T cell repertoires in COVID-19. Clones were sequenced by immunoSEQ multiplex PCR, and TCRdb holds only the in-frame ones, with some missing. The repertoire holds about 300,000 clones, about 93% seen once, with around 1.1% in the top ten. Participants were aged about 18 to 90 years, lived in 20 to 25 US areas, and enrolled virtually. Participants were placed into cohorts based on the clinical history they reported. This CDR3 comprises 15 residues. After removal of 5 bases from V and 3 bases from J, the junction contained 6 bases not matched to a gene. Germline CDR1 reads LNHDA; CDR2 reads SQIVND (reference sequence).

The J gene is TRBJ2-3, the V gene TRBV19; 9 bases are shared with TRBD1. Sequencing input: PBMCs or T cells enriched from blood (not recorded which). This TCR was sampled from a woman in her 30s who had recovered from COVID-19. The CDR3 region is CASSLQGAPTDTQYF. CDR3 DNA sequence: TGTGCCAGTAGTCTACAGGGGGCGCCGACAGATACGCAGTATTTT.